What follows are 17 T cell receptor beta chains derived from one specimen sequenced in a study of blood T cell repertoires in COVID-19. Assay: immunoSEQ multiplex PCR; the TCRdb copy retains only in-frame clones and omits some. The table shows 150,000 or so clones, with 79% occurring only once. The material sequenced was peripheral blood. The receptors originated from an older woman with COVID-19, enrolled during active disease.

The gene calls are TRBV15 and TRBJ2-1, with 12 bases identical to TRBD2. The CDR3 loop spans 16 amino acids. Unmatched junction bases numbered 6, after V lost 0 bases and J lost 9 bases. The germline V gene encodes CDR1 LNHNV and CDR2 YYDKDF (reference sequence). The DNA of the CDR3 is TGTGCCACCAGCAGAGATCGGCTAGCGGGGGGGCCTGAGCAGTTCTTC. Protein sequence: CATSRDRLAGGPEQFF.

This chain joins TRBV12-3 or TRBV12-4 and TRBJ2-1; D is uncertain. V dropped 6 bases and J dropped 7 bases, with 13 bases sitting between them. This CDR3 has 13 residues. CDR3 bases: TGTGCCAGCAGCCCCGCCCTAGAGAATGAGCAGTTCTTC. Translated: CASSPALENEQFF.

As for this clone: A much larger clone sits a single nucleotide away, making a read error possible. The chain couples TRBV28 to TRBJ1-2, with 8 bases lining up with TRBD1. Germline trimming cut 5 bases from V and 3 bases from J; bases unmatched to any gene: 2. This CDR3 is built from 13 residues. The germline gives CDR1 MDHEN, CDR2 SYDVKM. The CDR3 DNA is TGTGCCAGCAGTGAACAGGGGGACTATGGCTACACCTTC. Translating it yields CASSEQGDYGYTF.

This clone has a handful of counts. The chain uses TRBV30 and TRBJ2-7, with 8 nucleotides matching TRBD1. The germline gives CDR1 GTSNPN, CDR2 SVGIG (reference sequence). V lost 0 bases, J lost 5 bases, and 9 bases stayed unmatched. The CDR3 extends over 15 amino acids. The CDR3 reads CAWSVPDRGSNEQYF. The CDR3 DNA reads TGTGCCTGGAGTGTACCCGACAGGGGATCCAACGAGCAGTACTTC.

This chain joins TRBV3-1 (or the pseudogene TRBV3-2) and TRBJ1-5; no clear D. The V gene lost 4 bases and the J gene lost 4 bases, with 8 bases spanning the gap. This CDR3 is 13 amino acids long. From germline, CDR1 is LGHDT and CDR2 YNNKEL (reference sequence). CDR3 in DNA: TGTGCCAGCAGCCTCGACAAGAATCAGCCCCAGCATTTT. Its translation is CASSLDKNQPQHF.

The chain employs TRBV2 and TRBJ1-1; a weak D match, TRBD1 (5 bases). CDR1 SNHLY and CDR2 FYNNEI come from the germline V gene. V was pared by 4 bases and J by 1 base, with 13 bases between. This CDR3 has 15 residues. The CDR3 spells CASSVFRERNTEAFF. The CDR3 DNA reads as TGTGCCAGCAGTGTCTTCAGGGAAAGGAACACTGAAGCTTTCTTT.

The chain employs TRBV6-5 and TRBJ1-3; TRBD1 aligns across 7 bases. V was clipped by 6 bases and J by 4 bases; unmatched bases: 9. CDR1 is MNHEY and CDR2 is SVGAGI in the germline V gene. This CDR3 is built from 15 residues. As DNA, the CDR3 is TGTGCCAGCAGGACTGGGACAGACCAAGGAAACACCATATATTTT. It specifies CASRTGTDQGNTIYF.

The chain recombines TRBV2 with TRBJ2-5, with TRBD2 matching 8 bases. The germline gives CDR1 SNHLY, CDR2 FYNNEI. This CDR3 comprises 16 residues. CDR3 region: CASDIGPSGFQETQYF. As DNA, the CDR3 is TGTGCATCTGACATAGGTCCTAGCGGGTTTCAAGAGACCCAGTACTTC. The full variable domain, rest sourced from reference TRBV2 and TRBJ2-5, is EPEVTQTPSHQVTQMGQEVILRCVPISNHLYFYWYRQILGQKVEFLVSFYNNEISEKSEIFDDQFSVERPDGSNFTLKIRSTKLEDSAMYFCASDIGPSGFQETQYFGPGTRLLVL.

The chain recombines TRBV9 with TRBJ1-5; the D gene is possibly TRBD1 (5 bases). V lost 7 bases and J lost 3, with 14 bases in between. Germline values: CDR1 SGDLS, CDR2 YYNGEE. This CDR3 spans 14 amino acids. The CDR3, as DNA: TGTGCCAGCTCTCCTGGGGCCCCCAATCAGCCCCAGCATTTT. It codes for CASSPGAPNQPQHF. Based on the CDR3 plus reference TRBV9 and TRBJ1-5, the full variable domain is DSGVTQTPKHLITATGQRVTLRCSPRSGDLSVYWYQQSLDQGLQFLIQYYNGEERAKGNILERFSAQQFPDLHSELNLSSLELGDSALYFCASSPGAPNQPQHFGDGTRLSIL.

This chain joins TRBV5-1 and TRBJ1-6, with D maybe TRBD1 (5 bases). The CDR3 totals 15 residues. The V gene's germline CDR1 is SGHRS and CDR2 YFSETQ. Trimming removed 4 bases from V and 13 bases from J, with 21 bases in between. CDR3 sequence: CASSPLDGAEDPLHF. The CDR3 bases are TGCGCCAGCAGCCCCCTCGATGGGGCCGAAGATCCCCTCCACTTT.

This rearrangement joins TRBV11-2 to TRBJ1-2; 8 positions agree with TRBD1. Germline V gene data show CDR1 as SGHAT and CDR2 as FQNNGV. V was pared by 0 bases and J by 7 bases, with 7 bases of the junction left unmatched. The CDR3 sequence is 15 residues long. Here the CDR3 DNA reads TGTGCCAGCAGCTTAGATCGAACAGGGGGACGTGGCTACACCTTC. Amino acid sequence: CASSLDRTGGRGYTF.

The genes are TRBV21-1 and TRBJ2-3; the table's D call, TRBD1, was not checked against the DNA. TRBV21-1 is tagged as a pseudogene. The CDR3 is 16 amino acids. CDR3 loop: CASSLTSRTQWDTQYF. Here the CDR3 DNA reads TGTGCCAGCAGCCTCACGTCCAGGACACAGTGGGATACGCAGTATTTT.

This clone came up many times. V usage is TRBV29-1 and J usage is TRBJ2-2; D is possibly TRBD2 (6 bases). V dropped 6 bases and J dropped 5 bases, with 13 bases sitting between them. CDR3 length: 13 amino acids. Germline assignment: CDR1 SQVTM and CDR2 ANQGSEA. The CDR3: CSVRTGGTGELFF. The DNA of the CDR3 is TGCAGCGTACGAACCGGGGGAACCGGGGAGCTGTTTTTT.

V gene TRBV5-1 combines with J gene TRBJ2-6; tentatively, D is TRBD2 (5 bases). Germline V gives CDR1 SGHRS, CDR2 YFSETQ. The CDR3 extends over 16 amino acids. Trimming cost V 0 bases and J 4 bases, with 11 bases left between them. In DNA form, the CDR3 reads TGCGCCAGCAGCTTGGCCGCGGGCGGCGGGGCCAACGTCCTGACTTTC. Translation: CASSLAAGGGANVLTF. Based on the CDR3 plus reference TRBV5-1 and TRBJ2-6, the full variable domain is KAGVTQTPRYLIKTRGQQVTLSCSPISGHRSVSWYQQTPGQGLQFLFEYFSETQRNKGNFPGRFSGRQFSNSRSEMNVSTLELGDSALYLCASSLAAGGGANVLTFGAGSRLTVL.

The CDR3 region is CASSLFQGYNEQFF. In nucleotides, the CDR3 is TGTGCCAGCAGTCTGTTTCAGGGCTACAATGAGCAGTTCTTC. The chain carries TRBV3-1 (or the pseudogene TRBV3-2) and TRBJ2-1, with TRBD1 as a possible D gene (5 bases). CDR1 and CDR2 from the germline V gene are LGHDT and YNNKEL (reference sequence). The CDR3 consists of 14 residues. V lost 6 bases and J lost 3, with 12 bases in between.

The chain carries TRBV18 and TRBJ1-6; D gene ambiguous. This CDR3 is built from 15 residues. The V end was cut by 6 bases, the J end by 1 base, with 10 bases between. Germline V CDR1 and CDR2: KGHSH, LQKENI. CDR3 in amino acids: CASSPPGSYNSPLHF. The CDR3 DNA reads TGTGCCAGCTCGCCCCCGGGGTCCTATAATTCACCCCTCCACTTT. Together with reference TRBV18 and TRBJ1-6, the CDR3 gives the full variable domain: NAGVMQNPRHLVRRRGQEARLRCSPMKGHSHVYWYRQLPEEGLKFMVYLQKENIIDESGMPKERFSAEFPKEGPSILRIQQVVRGDSAAYFCASSPPGSYNSPLHFGNGTRLTVT.

The sample holds one count of this clone. J is TRBJ1-3 and V is TRBV7-9; a possible D gene is TRBD1 (5 bases). The V end was cut by 11 bases, the J end by 2 bases, with 16 bases between. This CDR3 is 14 amino acids long. Germline-derived CDR1 and CDR2 are SEHNR and FQNEAQ (reference sequence). The CDR3 bases are TGTGCCGGGACTTTTGGTGCAACTGGAAACACCATATATTTT. Its translation: CAGTFGATGNTIYF.